The 9 T cell receptor beta chains given below trace back to one sample, sequenced in a study of blood T cell repertoires in COVID-19. TCRdb keeps only in-frame clones here, not all; method: immunoSEQ multiplex PCR. The table records 160,000 or so clones, approximately 91% of them present only once. Input material: peripheral blood. These receptor sequences come from a man aged 18-30 years with acute or convalescent COVID-19.

For the CDR3, the DNA is TGTGCCAGCAGCTTTAGCGGACTAGCGGGGTACAATGAGCAGTTCTTC. Its translation: CASSFSGLAGYNEQFF. J is TRBJ2-1 and V is TRBV7-7; the match to TRBD2 covers 12 bases. Germline V gene lookup returns CDR1 SSHAT and CDR2 FNYEAQ (reference sequence). J gave up 4 bases and V 3 bases, and 4 bases lay outside the gene matches. This CDR3 contains 16 residues.

The V call is TRBV4-1, the J call TRBJ1-2, with 7 bases identical to TRBD1. CDR1 is MGHRA, CDR2 YSYEKL, per germline. There are 15 residues in the CDR3. V was pared by 3 bases and J by 5 bases, with 9 bases of the junction left unmatched. The CDR3 is CASSHTGTARYGYTF. DNA for the CDR3: TGCGCCAGCAGCCATACCGGGACAGCGAGATATGGCTACACCTTC.

The chain uses TRBV30 and TRBJ1-3, with unresolved D. The CDR3 extends over 15 amino acids. From germline, CDR1 is GTSNPN and CDR2 SVGIG (reference sequence). Deletions cut 0 bases from V and 0 bases from J, with 9 bases between. CDR3 nucleotide sequence: TGTGCCTGGAGTGTACGGCGGGGCTCTGGAAACACCATATATTTT. Protein: CAWSVRRGSGNTIYF.

V gene TRBV24-1 combines with J gene TRBJ2-3; 10 bases line up with TRBD1. This CDR3 contains 19 residues. V was pared by 3 bases and J by 4 bases, with 15 bases of the junction left unmatched. Germline values: CDR1 KGHDR, CDR2 SFDVKD. CDR3 sequence: CATSDATGTGELGADTQYF. The CDR3 DNA is TGTGCCACCAGTGATGCTACCGGGACAGGGGAGCTAGGGGCAGATACGCAGTATTTT.

This clone was seen more than once but under ten times. J is TRBJ2-7 and V is TRBV19; 10 bases agree with TRBD1. V shed 5 bases and J 0 bases; nucleotides not matched to a gene: 10. From germline, CDR1 is LNHDA and CDR2 SQIVND (reference sequence). The CDR3 loop spans 17 amino acids. The CDR3 bases are TGTGCCAGTAGTGTCGGGACAGGGGCTCAAGGCTCCTACGAGCAGTACTTC. As protein: CASSVGTGAQGSYEQYF.

This clone came up a few times. The J gene is TRBJ2-3, the V gene TRBV6-4; maybe TRBD2 (5 bases). The germline V and J ends were trimmed by 6 bases and 2 bases, with 12 bases remaining between them. Per germline, CDR1 MRHNA and CDR2 SNTAGT. The CDR3 sequence is 14 residues long. CDR3 nucleotide sequence: TGTGCCAGCAGGGCCGCGGGCGACACAGATACGCAGTATTTT. Its translation: CASRAAGDTDTQYF.

The CDR3 loop reads CASSDRDKVEAFF. The DNA of the CDR3 is TGTGCCAGCAGTGATCGAGACAAGGTCGAAGCTTTCTTT. The V and J genes are TRBV27 and TRBJ1-1, with unresolved D. Germline CDR1 is MNHEY and CDR2 is SMNVEV (reference sequence). CDR3 size: 13 residues. V lost 5 bases, J lost 8 bases, and 15 bases lay in between.

The chain links TRBV5-1 to TRBJ1-1; D remains ambiguous. The CDR3 runs 11 residues. CDR1 is SGHRS, CDR2 YFSETQ, per germline. Trimming removed 0 bases at V and 7 bases at J, with 4 bases between. The CDR3 DNA reads as TGCGCCAGCAGCTTGGGAGTTGAAGCTTTCTTT. Residues: CASSLGVEAFF. Full variable domain (remainder filled in from reference TRBV5-1 and TRBJ1-1): KAGVTQTPRYLIKTRGQQVTLSCSPISGHRSVSWYQQTPGQGLQFLFEYFSETQRNKGNFPGRFSGRQFSNSRSEMNVSTLELGDSALYLCASSLGVEAFFGQGTRLTVV.

This rearrangement joins TRBV19 to TRBJ2-1, with 13 positions matching TRBD2. The length of the CDR3 is 15 residues. V trimming: 5 bases; J trimming: 10 bases; junction bases outside the gene matches: 8. Per germline, CDR1 LNHDA and CDR2 SQIVND (reference sequence). The CDR3 DNA reads TGTGCCAGTAGTCGGACTAGCGGGAGCGTGCGGGAGCAGTTCTTC. Translating gives CASSRTSGSVREQFF.